What follows are 7 T cell receptor beta chains derived from one specimen sequenced in a study of cytomegalovirus exposure and HLA in healthy donors. This PCR relied on a set of 60 Vbeta primers and 13 Jbeta primers. The method was immunoSEQ multiplex PCR; TCRdb's version includes in-frame clones alone and lacks a portion of them. The sample yields roughly 120,000 clones, around 80% seen once. Sequenced input: PBMCs. Receptors originate from a female donor in good health and CMV-seropositive.

V gene TRBV19 combines with J gene TRBJ1-1; possibly TRBD1 for D (6 bases). The CDR3 is 16 residues long. Per the germline V gene, CDR1 is LNHDA and CDR2 is SQIVND (reference sequence). V lost 9 bases, J lost 3 bases, and 23 bases lay in between. CDR3 loop: CASTVGQRRSDTEAFF. CDR3 coding DNA: TGTGCCAGCACTGTTGGACAGAGGCGCAGTGACACTGAAGCTTTCTTT.

This clone was counted a few times. The chain combines TRBV5-4 with TRBJ2-7, with D possibly TRBD1 on 6 matching bases. The ends were cut back, 1 base at V and 6 bases at J, with 14 bases in the middle. CDR3 length: 14 residues. Germline V gives CDR1 SGHNT, CDR2 YYREEE (reference sequence). The DNA for the CDR3 is TGTGCCAGCAGCTTGCTGACAGGAGCGAGCGAGCAGTACTTC. Translating it yields CASSLLTGASEQYF.

The rearrangement links TRBV7-2 to TRBJ1-6, with 8 nucleotides matching TRBD1. CDR3 length: 15 amino acids. V was clipped by 4 bases and J by 9 bases; unmatched bases: 8. Germline CDR1 and CDR2: SGHTA and FQGNSA. The CDR3 loop is CASSSQGQVGSPLHF. The CDR3 region has the DNA TGTGCCAGCAGCTCACAGGGACAGGTTGGTTCACCCCTCCACTTT.

The J gene is TRBJ1-1, the V gene TRBV7-8; D possibly corresponds to TRBD1 (5 bases). V lost 4 bases, J lost 4 bases, and 10 bases lay in between. CDR1 is SGHVS, CDR2 FQNEAQ, per germline. CDR3 length equals 13 residues. This CDR3 reads CASSSGGGTEAFF. CDR3 sequence (DNA): TGTGCCAGCAGCTCCGGGGGGGGCACTGAAGCTTTCTTT. Variable domain in full (rest from reference TRBV7-8 and TRBJ1-1): GAGVSQSPRYKVAKRGQDVALRCDPISGHVSLFWYQQALGQGPEFLTYFQNEAQLDKSGLPSDRFFAERPEGSVSTLKIQRTQQEDSAVYLCASSSGGGTEAFFGQGTRLTVV.

V is TRBV5-4 and J is TRBJ1-2, with 7 positions matching TRBD1. Per the germline V gene, CDR1 is SGHNT and CDR2 is YYREEE (reference sequence). V was clipped by 0 bases and J by 7 bases; unmatched bases: 6. The CDR3 runs 14 residues. The CDR3 sequence: CASSLENRGRGYTF. The DNA for the CDR3 is TGTGCCAGCAGCTTGGAGAACAGGGGTCGTGGCTACACCTTC.

This clone was seen only once. CDR3 sequence: CASSLTGIESPLHF. The CDR3 bases are TGTGCCAGCAGCTTAACAGGGATCGAGTCACCCCTCCACTTT. The chain joins TRBV5-4 to TRBJ1-6; D perhaps matches TRBD1 (6 bases). V was cut by 2 bases and J by 10 bases, with 13 bases left in between. This CDR3 has 14 residues. Per the germline V gene, CDR1 is SGHNT and CDR2 is YYREEE (reference sequence).

In this sample, this clone turned up a few times. V gene TRBV5-1 combines with J gene TRBJ1-4; weak D call: TRBD1 (5 bases). Trimming shortened V by 6 bases and J by 7 bases, and 16 bases separated the two germline ends. There are 14 residues in the CDR3. Looked up from germline, CDR1 is SGHRS and CDR2 is YFSETQ. CDR3 DNA: TGCGCCAGCACCATGGGGGGGTCAAGTGAAAAACTGTTTTTT. It encodes CASTMGGSSEKLFF. The variable domain in full, with the rest retrieved from reference TRBV5-1 and TRBJ1-4, is KAGVTQTPRYLIKTRGQQVTLSCSPISGHRSVSWYQQTPGQGLQFLFEYFSETQRNKGNFPGRFSGRQFSNSRSEMNVSTLELGDSALYLCASTMGGSSEKLFFGSGTQLSVL.